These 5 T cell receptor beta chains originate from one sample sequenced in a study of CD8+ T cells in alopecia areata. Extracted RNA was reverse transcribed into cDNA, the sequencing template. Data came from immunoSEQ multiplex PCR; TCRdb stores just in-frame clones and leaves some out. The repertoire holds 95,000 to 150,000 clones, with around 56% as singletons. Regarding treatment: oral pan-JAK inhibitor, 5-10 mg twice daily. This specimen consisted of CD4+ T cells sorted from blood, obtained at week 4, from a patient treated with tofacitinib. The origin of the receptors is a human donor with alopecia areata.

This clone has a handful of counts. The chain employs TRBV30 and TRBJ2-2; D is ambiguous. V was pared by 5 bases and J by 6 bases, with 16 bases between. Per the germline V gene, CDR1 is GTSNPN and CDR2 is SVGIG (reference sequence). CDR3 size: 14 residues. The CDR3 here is CAWSTHGPPGELFF. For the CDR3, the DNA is TGTGCCTGGTCCACACACGGCCCACCCGGGGAGCTGTTTTTT. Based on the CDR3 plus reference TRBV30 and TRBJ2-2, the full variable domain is SQTIHQWPATLVQPVGSPLSLECTVEGTSNPNLYWYRQAAGRGLQLLFYSVGIGQISSEVPQNLSASRPQDRQFILSSKKLLLSDSGFYLCAWSTHGPPGELFFGEGSRLTVL.

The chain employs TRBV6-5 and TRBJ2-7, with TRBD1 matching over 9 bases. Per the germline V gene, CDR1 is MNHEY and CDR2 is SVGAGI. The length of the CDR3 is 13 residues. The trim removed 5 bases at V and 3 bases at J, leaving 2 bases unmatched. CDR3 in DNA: TGTGCCAGCAGTCCGGACAGGGGCTACGAGCAGTACTTC. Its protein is CASSPDRGYEQYF.

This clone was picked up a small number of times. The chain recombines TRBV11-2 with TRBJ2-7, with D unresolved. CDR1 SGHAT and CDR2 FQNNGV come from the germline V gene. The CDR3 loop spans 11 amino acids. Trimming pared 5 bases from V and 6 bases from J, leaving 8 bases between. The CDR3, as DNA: TGTGCCAGCAGCCATGCTCGCGAGCAGTACTTC. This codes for CASSHAREQYF.

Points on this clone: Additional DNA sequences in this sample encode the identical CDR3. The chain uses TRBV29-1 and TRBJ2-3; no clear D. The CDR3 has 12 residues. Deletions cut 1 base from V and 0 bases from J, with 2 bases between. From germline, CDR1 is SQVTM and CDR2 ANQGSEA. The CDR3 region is CSVEGSTDTQYF. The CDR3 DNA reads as TGCAGCGTTGAAGGTAGCACAGATACGCAGTATTTT.

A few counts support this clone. The CDR3 sequence: CSVRDDSSYEQYF. In DNA, the CDR3 is TGCAGCGTCCGGGACGATAGCTCCTACGAGCAGTACTTC. The V and J genes are TRBV29-1 and TRBJ2-7; D is possibly TRBD1 or TRBD2 (5 bases each). Per germline, CDR1 SQVTM and CDR2 ANQGSEA. The CDR3 is 13 residues long. Trimming took off 6 bases at V and 0 bases at J, with 12 bases between the two ends.